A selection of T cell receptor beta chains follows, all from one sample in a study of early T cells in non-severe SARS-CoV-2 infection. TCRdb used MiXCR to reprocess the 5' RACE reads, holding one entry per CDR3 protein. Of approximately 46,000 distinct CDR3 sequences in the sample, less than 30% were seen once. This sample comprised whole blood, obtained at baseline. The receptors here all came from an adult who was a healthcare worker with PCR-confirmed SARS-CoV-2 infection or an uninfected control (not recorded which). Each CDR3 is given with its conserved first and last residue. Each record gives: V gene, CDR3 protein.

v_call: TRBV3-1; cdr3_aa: CASSYSGTGGSQPQHF
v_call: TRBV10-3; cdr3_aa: CAISESSRESEKLFF
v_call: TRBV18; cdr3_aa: CASSPQGTYEQYF
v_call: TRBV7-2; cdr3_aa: CASSGTAGNTIYF
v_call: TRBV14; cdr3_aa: CASSQADGGDTQYF
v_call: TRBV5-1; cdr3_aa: CASSLEGRTNEKLFF
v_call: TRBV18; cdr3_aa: CASSPLEREAFF
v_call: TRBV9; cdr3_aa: CASSVGVGQTKNTGELFF
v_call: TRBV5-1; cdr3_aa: CASSSQDRMNEQYF
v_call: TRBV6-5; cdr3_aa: CASKRGGDSPLHF
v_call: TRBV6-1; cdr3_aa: CASGAGNTDTQYF
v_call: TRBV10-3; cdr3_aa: CAISESESFSGNTIYF
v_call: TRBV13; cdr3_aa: CASSLRGEKDRRETQYF
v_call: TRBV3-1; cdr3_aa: CASSQDQGTGLTRVF
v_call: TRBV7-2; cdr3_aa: CASSLAGWKETQYF
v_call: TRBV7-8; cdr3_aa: CASSFPGSPDYEQYF
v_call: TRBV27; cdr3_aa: CASSLPGAVIYF
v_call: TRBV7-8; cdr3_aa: CASSLRQRSNYGYTF
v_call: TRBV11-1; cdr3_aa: CASSRGNNSPLHF
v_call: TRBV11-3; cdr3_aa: CASSSSGGRELFF
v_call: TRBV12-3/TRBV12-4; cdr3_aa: CARIQTPRDILNYSNQPQHF
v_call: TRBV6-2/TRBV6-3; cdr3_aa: CASTGGPLSGANVLTF
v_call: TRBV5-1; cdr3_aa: CASSPQGTGAYNSPLHF
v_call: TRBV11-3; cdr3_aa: CASSSGTSSEQYF
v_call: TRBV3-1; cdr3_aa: CASSQEPQGSNTEAFF
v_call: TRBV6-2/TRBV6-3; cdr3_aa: CASSRPGTGGGQPQHF
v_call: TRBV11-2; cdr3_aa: CASSKPGGETQYF
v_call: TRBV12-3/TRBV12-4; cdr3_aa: CASMGGLTYEQYF
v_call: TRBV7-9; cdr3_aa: CASSPTGAGANVLTF
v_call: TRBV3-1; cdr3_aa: CASSQGLADYGYTF
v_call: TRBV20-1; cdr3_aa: CSATPTGRSEKLFF
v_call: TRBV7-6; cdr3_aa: CASSSTRTGGYGYTF
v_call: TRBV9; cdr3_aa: CASSNTPRTDKNTGELFF
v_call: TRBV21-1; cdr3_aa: CASSTKGAEGETQYF
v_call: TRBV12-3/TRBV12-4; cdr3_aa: CASSSGSNQPQHF
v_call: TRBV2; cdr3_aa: CASSGRDYEQYF
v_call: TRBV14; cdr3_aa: CASSQALIGELFF
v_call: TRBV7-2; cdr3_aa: CASSLKAGITDTQYF
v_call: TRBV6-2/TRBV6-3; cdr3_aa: CATSGTTSPTDTQYF
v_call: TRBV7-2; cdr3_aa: CASRTTGQSAETQYF
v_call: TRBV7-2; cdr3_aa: CASSLQGPGKTQYF
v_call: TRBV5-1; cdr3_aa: CASSLRHRGNQPQHF
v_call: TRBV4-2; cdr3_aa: CASSQDWNSGVYEQYF
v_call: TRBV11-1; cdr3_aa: CASSSELMNTEAFF
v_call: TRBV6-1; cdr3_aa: CASSEQSLSPLHF